This TCR beta chain emerged from a study of cytomegalovirus exposure and HLA in healthy donors. Across the whole study: About 85 million unique TCR sequences came from HLA-typed donors in an early release. Study outcomes and limitations: Owing to their indistinguishability, certain V segments, notably TRBV6-2 and TRBV6-3, were excluded. Generally TCR sequences proved uncommon, though certain public TCRs appeared in numerous donors.

On this clone itself: What it binds is unknown.

In the PCR, 60 Vbeta and 13 Jbeta primers were used. In the source study's methods: Roughly 11 million of the 60 million to 80 million unique TCR beta chains counted in a later analysis were shared. Assay used: immunoSEQ multiplex PCR; TCRdb lists only in-frame clones, some missing. That table is the source of V, J and clone size, and D and trimming were worked out from the DNA. The profile shows around 150,000 clones, roughly 80% of them singletons. Germline trimming cut 8 bases from V and 4 bases from J; bases unmatched to any gene: 14. The germline CDR1 and CDR2 sequences are MDHEN and SYDVKM. There are 15 residues in the CDR3.

The receptor comes from a young woman in good health and CMV-seronegative. Sequencing input: PBMCs. The chain links TRBV28 to TRBJ2-7, with 7 nucleotides matching TRBD2. The CDR3 here is CASLGSGVSGYEQYF. The DNA for the CDR3 is TGTGCCAGCCTCGGCAGCGGGGTAAGCGGTTACGAGCAGTACTTC.